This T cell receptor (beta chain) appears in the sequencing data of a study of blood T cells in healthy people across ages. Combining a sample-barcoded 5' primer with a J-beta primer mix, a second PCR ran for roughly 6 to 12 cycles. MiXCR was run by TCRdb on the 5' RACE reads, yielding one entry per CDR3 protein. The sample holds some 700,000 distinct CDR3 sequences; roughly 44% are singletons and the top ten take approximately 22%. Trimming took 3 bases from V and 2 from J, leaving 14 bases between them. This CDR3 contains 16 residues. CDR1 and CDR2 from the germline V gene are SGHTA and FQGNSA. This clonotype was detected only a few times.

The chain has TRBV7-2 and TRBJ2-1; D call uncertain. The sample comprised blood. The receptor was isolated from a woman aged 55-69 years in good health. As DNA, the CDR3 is TGTGCCAGCAGCTTGTTCGGGCAGAACACCTACAATGAGCAGTTCTTC. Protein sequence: CASSLFGQNTYNEQFF.